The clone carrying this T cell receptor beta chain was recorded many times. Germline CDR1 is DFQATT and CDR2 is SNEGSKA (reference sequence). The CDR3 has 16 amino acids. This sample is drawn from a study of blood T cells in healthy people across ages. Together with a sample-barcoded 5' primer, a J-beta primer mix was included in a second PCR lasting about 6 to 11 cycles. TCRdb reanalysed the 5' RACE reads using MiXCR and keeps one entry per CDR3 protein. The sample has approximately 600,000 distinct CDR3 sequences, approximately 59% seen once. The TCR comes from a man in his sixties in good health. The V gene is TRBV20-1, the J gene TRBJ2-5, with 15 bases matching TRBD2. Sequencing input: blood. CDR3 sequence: CSVPGLAGGVGETQYF. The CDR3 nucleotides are TGCAGCGTTCCGGGACTAGCGGGGGGAGTCGGCGAGACCCAGTACTTC.